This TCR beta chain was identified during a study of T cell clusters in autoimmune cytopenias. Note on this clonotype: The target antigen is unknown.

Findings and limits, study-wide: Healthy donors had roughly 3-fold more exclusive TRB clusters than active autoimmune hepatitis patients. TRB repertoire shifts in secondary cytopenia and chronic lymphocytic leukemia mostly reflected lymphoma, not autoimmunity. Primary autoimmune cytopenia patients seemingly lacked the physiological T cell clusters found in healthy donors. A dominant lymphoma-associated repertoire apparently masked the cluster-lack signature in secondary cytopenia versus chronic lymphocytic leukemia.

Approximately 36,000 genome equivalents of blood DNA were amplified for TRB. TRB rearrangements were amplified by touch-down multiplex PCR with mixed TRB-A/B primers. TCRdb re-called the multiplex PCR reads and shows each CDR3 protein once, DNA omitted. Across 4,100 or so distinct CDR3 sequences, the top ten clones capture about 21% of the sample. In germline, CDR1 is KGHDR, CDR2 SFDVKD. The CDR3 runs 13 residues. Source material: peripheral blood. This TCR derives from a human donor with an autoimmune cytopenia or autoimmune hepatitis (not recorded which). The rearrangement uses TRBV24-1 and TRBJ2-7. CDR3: CATSDPSHYEQYF.